This TCR beta chain was captured in a study of blood T cell repertoires in COVID-19. Germline V gives CDR1 SGHKS, CDR2 YYEKEE (reference sequence). V lost 0 bases and J lost 7, with 13 bases in between. The CDR3 runs to 14 residues. Produced via immunoSEQ multiplex PCR; TCRdb's table is partial and in-frame only. The sample carries approximately 200,000 clones, around 90% recorded once. Assignments of participants to cohorts depended upon their own reported clinical history. Recovered participants had two consecutive negative NP/OP PCR tests, healthcare professional clearance, or symptom resolution. The sequence derives from a woman aged 25 to 39 who had recovered from COVID-19. The material sequenced was PBMCs or T cells enriched from blood (not recorded which). This sequence joins TRBV5-5 and TRBJ1-1; D unresolved. The CDR3 DNA reads as TGTGCCAGCAGCTTGGATTTCGGAGGGAGTGAAGCTTTCTTT. It is translated as CASSLDFGGSEAFF.